What follows is one TCR beta chain and its context. Antigen unknown. This sample is drawn from a study of cytomegalovirus exposure and HLA in healthy donors. Study background: The same platform was used for the roughly 120 validation repertoires and the roughly 730 first-cohort repertoires, a later analysis reported.

Germline V gene sequence: CDR1 SEHNR, CDR2 FQNEAQ (reference sequence). V was clipped by 4 bases and J by 3 bases, with 25 bases between them. The CDR3 is 19 residues long. Profiled with immunoSEQ multiplex PCR; TCRdb holds only in-frame clones, not every one. The data show around 120,000 clones, around 85% seen once. Overall study results and limits: There were some public TCRs occurring in many donors, but most TCR sequences were rare. As confirmed in vitro, three CMV-associated chains were specific for CMV antigens. TCR beta chains numbering under 200 were designated cytomegalovirus-associated.

Source material: PBMCs. The chain couples TRBV7-9 to TRBJ2-1, with D possibly being TRBD2 (5 bases). This receptor was taken from a man between 18 and 29 years old in good health and CMV-seropositive. The CDR3 region has the DNA TGTGCCAGCAGCTCCCTTGGACTTTCACGCGAACCTTTCTACAATGAGCAGTTCTTC. Translating it yields CASSSLGLSREPFYNEQFF.